Below, one T cell receptor beta chain is given with its context. These data belong to a study of CD8 T cells in Susac syndrome. The ends were cut back, 1 base at V and 6 bases at J, with 9 bases in the middle. The V gene's germline CDR1 is SSHAT and CDR2 FNYEAQ (reference sequence). CDR3 length equals 13 residues. Random hexamers were used to reverse transcribe an amount of about 0.5 to 1 ug RNA. TCRdb re-derived calls from the immunoSEQ multiplex PCR reads in MiXCR, one entry per CDR3 protein. Among 150,000 to 200,000 distinct CDR3 sequences listed, roughly 95% were seen once. The clonotype comes from a human donor with multiple sclerosis. J is TRBJ2-5 and V is TRBV7-7; D unresolved. Material: CD4+ T cells from PBMCs. The CDR3 region has the DNA TGTGCCAGCAGCTTAGATCCATCTCAGACCCAGTACTTC. The encoded protein is CASSLDPSQTQYF.